This TCR beta chain was retrieved from a study of T cells in Graves' hyperthyroidism and ophthalmopathy. This clonotype appeared a few times. What was amplified from RNA transcripts were TCR beta CDR3 regions. The study used the HTBI primer set for a first-round RT-PCR of the TCR CDR3. MiXCR, run by TCRdb on the multiplex PCR reads, gives a single entry per CDR3 protein. The table records some 570,000 distinct CDR3 sequences, approximately 15% of them present only once. Patients were excluded because of uncontrolled infection, other autoimmune disease, pregnancy or lactation. CDR3 length: 14 residues. Trimming removed 5 bases at V and 7 bases at J, with 16 bases between. Germline V gene sequence: CDR1 SGDLS, CDR2 YYNGEE.

This sequence originates from a woman between 18 and 30 years old with Graves' ophthalmopathy. The chain links TRBV9 to TRBJ2-1; possible D gene TRBD2, 5 bases. Material for sequencing was blood. In DNA form, the CDR3 reads TGTGCCAGCAGTCCCCGAGACTACACAAATGAGCAGTTCTTC. The encoded protein is CASSPRDYTNEQFF. The whole variable domain, remainder taken from reference TRBV9 and TRBJ2-1, is DSGVTQTPKHLITATGQRVTLRCSPRSGDLSVYWYQQSLDQGLQFLIQYYNGEERAKGNILERFSAQQFPDLHSELNLSSLELGDSALYFCASSPRDYTNEQFFGPGTRLTVL.